This TCR beta chain was sequenced for a study of cytomegalovirus exposure and HLA in healthy donors. Turning to the study itself: Early released data had about 85 million unique TCRs, all coming from HLA-typed donors. Study findings and constraints: After further analysis at a later stage, 16,951 TCR beta sequences were associated with HLA alleles at 0.05 false discovery rate.

At the time of sampling, donors were nominally healthy, though unrecorded immune exposures were likely. As concerns this clone: Its antigen is still unknown.

Vbeta (60) and Jbeta (13) primers were used in the PCR. Method: immunoSEQ multiplex PCR; TCRdb's copy keeps in-frame clones and lacks some. The data show around 140,000 clones, under 75% seen once. The TCR comes from a middle-aged woman in good health and CMV-seronegative. The source material was PBMCs.

The CDR3 is CASSARSRNGYTF. In DNA form, the CDR3 reads TGTGCCAGTAGTGCCCGATCCAGGAATGGCTACACCTTC. The chain recombines TRBV19 with TRBJ1-2; no clear D gene. The CDR3 totals 13 residues. Germline values: CDR1 LNHDA, CDR2 SQIVND (reference sequence). Trimming removed 5 bases at V and 6 bases at J, with 13 bases between.